A selection of T cell receptor beta chains follows, all from one sample in a study of graft-versus-host responses after intestinal transplantation. Which antigens these TCRs recognize remains unknown. The table came from immunoSEQ multiplex PCR; TCRdb's copy has only in-frame clones and leaves some out. The sample includes roughly 85,000 clones, approximately 90% of them seen just once. The sequencing used unstimulated CD8+ T cells sorted from spleen or lymph node cells, collected before transplant. Source of these receptors: a human donor who was the organ donor for an intestinal transplant. Both conserved end residues are part of each CDR3. The D gene is left open where the match is weak.

D: -
J: TRBJ1-3
V: TRBV6-1
DNA: TGTGCCAGCATCGGGGGTCTCTCTGGAAACACCATATATTTT
CDR3: CASIGGLSGNTIYF

D: -
J: TRBJ1-2
V: TRBV5-1
DNA: TGCGCCAGCAGCTTTCGCGTTCAATGGTTCTTGAGTGGCTACACCTTC
CDR3: CASSFRVQWFLSGYTF

D: -
J: TRBJ2-7
V: TRBV6-6
DNA: TGTGCCAGCAGTGCCCTCTTAGCGGAGACCTACGAGCAGTACTTC
CDR3: CASSALLAETYEQYF

D: -
J: TRBJ1-2
V: TRBV6-5
DNA: TGTGCCAGCAGTCCTCCGGGAGACCTTGATGGCTACACCTTC
CDR3: CASSPPGDLDGYTF

D: -
J: TRBJ2-3
V: TRBV11-2
DNA: TGTGCCAGCAGCTCCTGGCCGACGTTAGGCACAGATACGCAGTATTTT
CDR3: CASSSWPTLGTDTQYF

D: -
J: TRBJ2-1
V: TRBV6-1
DNA: TGTGCCAGCAGTGACCTGAATCGCAATGAGCAGTTCTTC
CDR3: CASSDLNRNEQFF

D: TRBD1
J: TRBJ2-7
V: TRBV10-3
DNA: TGTGCCATCAGTGAGACAGGGGGCTCCTACGAGCAGTACTTC
CDR3: CAISETGGSYEQYF

D: -
J: TRBJ2-5
V: TRBV5-1
DNA: TGCGCCAGCAGCTTGGGGGTGAGGGAGACCCAGTACTTC
CDR3: CASSLGVRETQYF

D: -
J: TRBJ1-1
V: TRBV11-2
DNA: TGTGCCAGCAGCTTAGCCGGCAGCATGAACACTGAAGCTTTCTTT
CDR3: CASSLAGSMNTEAFF

D: TRBD2
J: TRBJ2-1
V: TRBV13
DNA: TGTGCCAGCAGCTTAGTGACTAGCGGAGCCTACAATGAGCAGTTCTTC
CDR3: CASSLVTSGAYNEQFF